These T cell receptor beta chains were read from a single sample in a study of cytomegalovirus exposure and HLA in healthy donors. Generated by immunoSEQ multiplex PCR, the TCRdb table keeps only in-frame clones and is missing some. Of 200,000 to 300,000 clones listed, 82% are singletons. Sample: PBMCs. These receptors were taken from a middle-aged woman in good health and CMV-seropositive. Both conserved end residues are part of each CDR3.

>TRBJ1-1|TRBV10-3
CAISGPGTPNTEAFF
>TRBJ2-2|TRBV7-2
CASSLGVAGATGELFF
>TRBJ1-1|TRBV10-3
CAIGKELRNTEAFF
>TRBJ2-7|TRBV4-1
CASSPGTRYYEQYF
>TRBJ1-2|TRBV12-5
CASGLVRRGTGNYGYTF
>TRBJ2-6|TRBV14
CASSQGRARSGANVLTF
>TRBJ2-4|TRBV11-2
CASSLDLNIQYF
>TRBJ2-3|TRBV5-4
CASSQQGSPDTQYF
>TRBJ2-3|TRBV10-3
CAISVYQGAIGNTQYF
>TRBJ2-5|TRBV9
CASSVGGEGEQYF
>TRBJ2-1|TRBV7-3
CASSLSSGGPSYNEQFF
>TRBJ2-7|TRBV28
CASRKGASWEQYF
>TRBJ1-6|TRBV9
CASQRGANSPLHF
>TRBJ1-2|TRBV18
CASSPAGARGYTF
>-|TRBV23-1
CASRCGGYEQYF
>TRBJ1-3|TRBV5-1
CASSFDRNTIYF
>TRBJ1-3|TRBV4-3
CASSQERGWLDTIYF
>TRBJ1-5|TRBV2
CASSGQGNDQPQHF
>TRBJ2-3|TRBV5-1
CATTAGSYSDTQYF
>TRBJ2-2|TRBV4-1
CASSQGQYTGELFF
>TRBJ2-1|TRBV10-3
CAISRGTSGGGSSYNEQFF
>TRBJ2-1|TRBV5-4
CASSFPAGGDEQFF
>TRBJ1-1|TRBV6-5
CASSYWGTDRNTEAFF
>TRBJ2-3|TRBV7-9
CASSSPTGQYF
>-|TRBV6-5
CASSRGGGNEQYF
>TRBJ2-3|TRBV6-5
CASSYYDYHTQYF
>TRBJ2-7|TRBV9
CASSPDRVPYEQYF
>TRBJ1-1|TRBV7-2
CASSPRRRRNTEAFF
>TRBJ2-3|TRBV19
CASSSSGGADTQYF
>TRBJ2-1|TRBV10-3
CAISESKGHNNEQFF
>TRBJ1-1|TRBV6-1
CASRTGLNTEAFF
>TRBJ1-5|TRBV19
CASSIGTARNQPQHF
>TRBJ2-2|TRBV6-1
CASSTDSFYTGELFF
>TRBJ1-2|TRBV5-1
CASSLEGANGYTF
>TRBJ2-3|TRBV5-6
CASEDRGTDTQYF
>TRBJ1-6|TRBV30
CAIYDRDNSPLHF
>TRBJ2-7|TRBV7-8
CASSLAVQSNREQYF
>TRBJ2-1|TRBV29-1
CSVGAGTGLSNEQFF
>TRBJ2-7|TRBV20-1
CSARVNYEQYF
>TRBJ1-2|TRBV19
CASSRDRDPSIYGYTF
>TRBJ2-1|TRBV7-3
CASSLSGRAGEQFF
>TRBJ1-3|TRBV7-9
CASSLGAGNTIYF
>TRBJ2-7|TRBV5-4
CASSLEGTSGSYEQYF
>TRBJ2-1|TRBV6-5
CASSTNRGWNEQFF
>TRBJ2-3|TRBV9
CASSVVTSGTDTQYF
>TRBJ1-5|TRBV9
CASSPGDRLISNQPQHF
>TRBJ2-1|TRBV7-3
CASSRGQGNEQFF
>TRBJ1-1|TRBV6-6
CASRGEASTEAFF
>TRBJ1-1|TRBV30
CACLTLNTEAFF
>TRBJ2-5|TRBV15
CATSKGEYQETQYF
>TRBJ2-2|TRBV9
CASTARPGTGELFF
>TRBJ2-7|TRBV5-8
CASRSAVSYEQYF